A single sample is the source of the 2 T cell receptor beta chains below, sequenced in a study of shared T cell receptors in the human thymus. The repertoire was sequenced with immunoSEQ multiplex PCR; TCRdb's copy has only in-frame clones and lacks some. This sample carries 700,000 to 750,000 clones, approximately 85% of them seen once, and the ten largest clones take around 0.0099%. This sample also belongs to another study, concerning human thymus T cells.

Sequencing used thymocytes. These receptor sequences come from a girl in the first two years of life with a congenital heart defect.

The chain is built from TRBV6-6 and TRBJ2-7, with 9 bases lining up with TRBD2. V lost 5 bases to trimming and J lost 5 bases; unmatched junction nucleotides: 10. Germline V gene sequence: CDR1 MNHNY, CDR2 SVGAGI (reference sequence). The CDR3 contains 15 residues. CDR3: CASSPFLAGEDEQYF. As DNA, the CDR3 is TGTGCCAGCAGTCCCTTTTTAGCGGGGGAGGACGAGCAGTACTTC.

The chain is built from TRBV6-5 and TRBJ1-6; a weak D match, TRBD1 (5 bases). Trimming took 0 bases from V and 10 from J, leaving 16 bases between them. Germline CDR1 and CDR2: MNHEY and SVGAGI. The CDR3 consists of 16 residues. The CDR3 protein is CASSYSGAQGGSPLHF. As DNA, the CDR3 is TGTGCCAGCAGTTACTCCGGGGCGCAGGGAGGATCACCCCTCCACTTT.